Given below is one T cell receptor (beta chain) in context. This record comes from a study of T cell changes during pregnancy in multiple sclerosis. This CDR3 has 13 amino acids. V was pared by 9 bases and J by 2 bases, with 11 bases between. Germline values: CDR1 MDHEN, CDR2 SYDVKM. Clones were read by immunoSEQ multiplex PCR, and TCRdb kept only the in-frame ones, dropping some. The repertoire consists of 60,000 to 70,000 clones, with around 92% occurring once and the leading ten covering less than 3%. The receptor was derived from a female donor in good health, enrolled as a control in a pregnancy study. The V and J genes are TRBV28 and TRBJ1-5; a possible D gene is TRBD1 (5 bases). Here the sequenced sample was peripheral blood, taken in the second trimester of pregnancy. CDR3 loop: CASKMGRNQPQHF. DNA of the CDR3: TGTGCCAGTAAAATGGGGCGCAATCAGCCCCAGCATTTT.